The subject of this entry is one T cell receptor beta chain. Relative to the germline gene, one junction end is altered; a read error may explain this. This entry belongs to a study of blood T cell repertoires in COVID-19. For the study at large: Sites in the United States, Italy and Spain provided acute and convalescent COVID-19 samples. PBMCs, B-cell-depleted T cells, or T cells were the source of the cDNA or gDNA that made up the material.

Participant-reported clinical history was the basis for cohort assignment. Germline values: CDR1 SGHTA, CDR2 FQGNSA. The CDR3 extends over 14 amino acids. Per the original methods: Scientists estimated how many nucleated cells there were by amplifying reference gene primers. The method was immunoSEQ multiplex PCR; TCRdb's version includes in-frame clones alone and lacks a portion of them. The DNA was the basis for D and trimming; V, J and clone size are from that table. In the table there are 230,000 or so clones, roughly 88% of which are singletons. The specimen was PBMCs or T cells enriched from blood (not recorded which). This chain connects TRBV7-2 to TRBJ1-4; 8 bases are shared with TRBD1. The TCR sequence derives from a woman aged 50 to 65 with acute COVID-19. Here the CDR3 DNA reads TGTGCCAGCAGTTTAGGACAGGGCGAGGAAAAACTGTTTTTT. This gives the protein CASSLGQGEEKLFF.